One sample yielded the 9 T cell receptor beta chains listed below, sequenced in a study of blood T cells in healthy people across ages. The use of a sample-barcoded 5' primer and a J-beta primer mix characterized a second PCR of about 7 to 12 cycles. A single record per CDR3 protein comes from TCRdb applying MiXCR to the 5' RACE reads. There are 800,000 to 950,000 distinct CDR3 sequences in the sample; about 27% occur only once, and 10% to 13% lies in the top ten. These data are also associated with another study on T cells of mothers and their children.

Sequenced material: blood. These receptor sequences come from a woman between 40 and 55 years old in good health.

The chain uses TRBV4-1 and TRBJ2-4; TRBD2 matches 9 bases. This CDR3 comprises 16 residues. V dropped 0 bases and J dropped 8; count of bases not matched to a gene: 8. CDR1 and CDR2 from the germline V gene are MGHRA and YSYEKL. CDR3 nucleotides: TGCGCCAGCAGCCAAGATCGTGCGGGAGGGCCAGACATTCAGTACTTC. Encoded protein: CASSQDRAGGPDIQYF.

Comments on this clonotype: Sequence at one end of the junction differs from germline and may be a read error. The genes are TRBV29-1 and TRBJ2-2, with D perhaps matching TRBD2 (6 bases). Germline V gene data show CDR1 as SQVTM and CDR2 as ANQGSEA. The CDR3 runs 16 residues. Here the CDR3 reads CSVEMGGIAGTGERFF. The CDR3 coding sequence is TGCAGCGTTGAAATGGGAGGAATAGCAGGGACCGGGGAGCGGTTTTTT.

The chain recombines TRBV29-1 with TRBJ2-7; 10 bases are a match to TRBD1. The J call is doubtful: the DNA matches TRBJ2-4 better. Germline CDR1 reads SQVTM; CDR2 reads ANQGSEA. CDR3 length equals 15 residues. Written as DNA, the CDR3 is TGCAGCGTAGTTCCGGGACAGGGGACACGGGACATTCAGTACTTC. Translating it yields CSVVPGQGTRDIQYF.

This sequence joins TRBV7-2 and TRBJ2-3; TRBD2 aligns across 7 bases. The trim removed 3 bases at V and 6 bases at J, leaving 9 bases unmatched. The length of the CDR3 is 15 residues. Per the germline V gene, CDR1 is SGHTA and CDR2 is FQGNSA. Written as DNA, the CDR3 is TGTGCCAGCAGCTTCCAGCGGGGATCCAGGGATACGCAGTATTTT. It encodes CASSFQRGSRDTQYF.

In its sample, this clonotype was seen a few times. The J gene is TRBJ1-2, the V gene TRBV6-6; 10 bases are a match to TRBD1. There are 13 residues in the CDR3. The V gene end was trimmed by 7 bases and the J gene end by 6 bases; junction bases not matched to a gene: 5. Germline lookup yields CDR1 MNHNY and CDR2 SVGAGI (reference sequence). CDR3 amino acids: CASNPDRGNGYTF. Written as DNA, the CDR3 is TGTGCCAGCAATCCGGACAGGGGGAATGGCTACACCTTC.

A word on this clonotype: At one boundary the junction diverges from the germline segment, which might be a read error. V usage is TRBV5-5 and J usage is TRBJ2-1; no firm D call. The length of the CDR3 is 14 residues. Germline V gene data show CDR1 as SGHKS and CDR2 as YYEKEE (reference sequence). The CDR3 sequence is CASSRKSSYNKQFF. The CDR3 DNA reads as TGTGCCAGCAGCCGAAAGAGCTCCTACAATAAGCAGTTCTTC.

This chain links TRBV29-1 with TRBJ1-2, with a possible D match to TRBD1 (6 bases). Per germline, CDR1 SQVTM and CDR2 ANQGSEA. This CDR3 is built from 12 residues. V was clipped by 3 bases and J by 7 bases, with 12 bases between them. The CDR3 reads CSVEGGWGGYTF. The DNA of the CDR3 is TGCAGCGTTGAGGGGGGCTGGGGTGGCTACACCTTC.

This clonotype was counted a few times. V gene TRBV3-1 combines with J gene TRBJ2-1; TRBD2 matches at 9 bases. This CDR3 contains 15 residues. V shed 6 bases and J 7 bases; nucleotides not matched to a gene: 10. The germline CDR1 and CDR2 sequences are LGHDT and YNNKEL (reference sequence). The CDR3 region has the DNA TGTGCCAGCAGTCAAAATGCGGGGGGGACAAATGAGCAGTTCTTC. This gives the protein CASSQNAGGTNEQFF.

This clonotype was seen a handful of times. The chain is built from TRBV28 and TRBJ2-7; D perhaps matches TRBD1 (6 bases). Germline CDR1 MDHEN, CDR2 SYDVKM. The CDR3 has 14 amino acids. V was cut by 5 bases and J by 0 bases, with 11 bases left in between. The CDR3 loop is CASSAPGHSYEQYF. CDR3 coding DNA: TGTGCCAGCAGTGCCCCGGGACACTCCTACGAGCAGTACTTC.